The 14 T cell receptor beta chains given below trace back to one sample, sequenced in a study of blood T cells in healthy people across ages. A second PCR of about 7 to 12 cycles used a sample-barcoded 5' primer and a J-beta primer mix. MiXCR, applied by TCRdb to the 5' RACE reads, yields one record per CDR3 protein. The repertoire has hundreds of thousands of distinct CDR3 sequences, roughly 43% of them found once; the top ten carry under 15%. Specimen: blood. The receptors derive from a man aged 30-40 years in good health.

The chain uses TRBV7-3 and TRBJ2-1; a weak D match, TRBD1 (6 bases). Trimming pared 1 base from V and 6 bases from J, leaving 10 bases between. Germline values: CDR1 SGHTA, CDR2 FQGTGA. This CDR3 contains 14 residues. The CDR3 sequence is CASSLNTGSNEQFF. CDR3 nucleotide sequence: TGTGCCAGCAGCTTAAACACAGGGAGCAATGAGCAGTTCTTC.

The chain has TRBV7-2 and TRBJ1-6; 7 bases agree with TRBD1. J lost 5 bases, V lost 5 bases, and 3 bases had no gene match. Germline CDR1 is SGHTA and CDR2 is FQGNSA. There are 14 residues in the CDR3. The CDR3 sequence is CASSQGQHNSPLHF. CDR3 nucleotides: TGTGCCAGCAGCCAGGGACAGCATAATTCACCCCTCCACTTT.

This clonotype was seen a handful of times. The chain has TRBV3-1 and TRBJ2-4; TRBD2 might be the D (6 bases). The last part of the DNA fits TRBJ2-7 better; the J call may be wrong. The CDR3 is made up of 14 amino acids. CDR1 and CDR2 from the germline V gene are LGHDT and YNNKEL (reference sequence). The CDR3 sequence is CASSQSPRGTEQYF. CDR3 coding DNA: TGTGCCAGCAGCCAATCGCCACGGGGGACCGAGCAGTACTTC.

The gene calls are TRBV6-5 and TRBJ1-6; 9 bases are a match to TRBD1. Germline CDR1 reads MNHEY; CDR2 reads SVGAGI. V shed 4 bases, J shed 7 bases, and the junction held 8 bases outside the gene matches. The CDR3 consists of 16 residues. The CDR3 DNA is TGTGCCAGCAGTTCCACGGGACAGGGCTTGAATTCACCCCTCCACTTT. It codes for CASSSTGQGLNSPLHF.

The J gene is TRBJ1-5, the V gene TRBV27; no clear D gene. V lost 7 bases and J lost 0, with 13 bases in between. Per the germline V gene, CDR1 is MNHEY and CDR2 is SMNVEV (reference sequence). The CDR3 runs to 15 residues. The CDR3 nucleotides read TGTGCCAGCACCCCCAGCAGGTATAGCAATCAGCCCCAGCATTTT. Residues: CASTPSRYSNQPQHF.

The chain combines TRBV5-1 with TRBJ1-1; tentatively, D is TRBD1 (5 bases). Germline V gives CDR1 SGHRS, CDR2 YFSETQ. The CDR3 runs 16 residues. V was shortened by 0 bases and J by 1 base, with 13 bases between the two germline ends. CDR3 in amino acids: CASSLGPAGPNTEAFF. The DNA of the CDR3 is TGCGCCAGCAGCTTGGGACCTGCGGGGCCGAACACTGAAGCTTTCTTT.

This clonotype was seen a handful of times. V and J are TRBV7-2 and TRBJ1-2; D uncertain. Trimming left V 0 bases short and J 5 bases short, with 16 bases between. This CDR3 has 16 residues. Germline CDR1 SGHTA, CDR2 FQGNSA. The CDR3 sequence is CASSLALQRARYGYTF. CDR3 in DNA: TGTGCCAGCAGCTTAGCCCTACAGCGAGCGCGATATGGCTACACCTTC.

This clonotype was counted many times. The genes are TRBV29-1 and TRBJ2-1; possibly TRBD1 or TRBD2 for D (6 bases each). Trimming removed 7 bases at V and 3 bases at J, with 16 bases between. CDR1 is SQVTM and CDR2 is ANQGSEA in the germline V gene. CDR3 length: 14 amino acids. The CDR3, as DNA: TGCAGCGCTGAGGGGGGCACCCGCTACAATGAGCAGTTCTTC. Translated: CSAEGGTRYNEQFF.

The J gene is TRBJ2-5, the V gene TRBV28; 9 nucleotides align to TRBD1. Germline lookup yields CDR1 MDHEN and CDR2 SYDVKM. The J segment lost 5 bases and the V segment lost 1 base, leaving 5 bases of the junction unmatched. The CDR3 spans 15 residues. The CDR3 region is CASSLSGTGSETQYF. The DNA for the CDR3 is TGTGCCAGCAGTTTATCGGGGACAGGGTCGGAGACCCAGTACTTC.

V is TRBV12-3 or TRBV12-4 and J is TRBJ2-7; no clear D gene. V lost 5 bases and J 0 bases, leaving 14 bases between the germline ends. The CDR3 is 15 amino acids. CDR3 coding DNA: TGTGCCAGCAGTATAATCCGCGGCGGCTCCTACGAGCAGTACTTC. As protein: CASSIIRGGSYEQYF.

This sequence joins TRBV6-4 and TRBJ2-3; 11 bases line up with TRBD2. Germline CDR1 MRHNA, CDR2 SNTAGT. The length of the CDR3 is 15 residues. V lost 3 bases to trimming and J lost 6 bases; unmatched junction nucleotides: 5. CDR3 loop: CASSETSGSADTQYF. As DNA, the CDR3 is TGTGCCAGCAGTGAAACTAGCGGGAGTGCTGATACGCAGTATTTT.

This chain uses TRBV3-1 with TRBJ1-2; possibly TRBD1 for D (5 bases). Trimming cost V 0 bases and J 6 bases, with 14 bases left between them. The CDR3 runs to 15 residues. Germline CDR1 is LGHDT and CDR2 is YNNKEL (reference sequence). The CDR3 DNA sequence: TGTGCCAGCAGCCAAGACGCGGGACGGTCCAATGGCTACACCTTC. This translates into CASSQDAGRSNGYTF. The full variable domain, rest sourced from reference TRBV3-1 and TRBJ1-2, is DTAVSQTPKYLVTQMGNDKSIKCEQNLGHDTMYWYKQDSKKFLKIMFSYNNKELIINETVPNRFSPKSPDKAHLNLHINSLELGDSAVYFCASSQDAGRSNGYTFGSGTRLTVV.

V usage is TRBV12-3 or TRBV12-4 and J usage is TRBJ1-2; TRBD1 matches 8 bases. The V gene end was trimmed by 7 bases and the J gene end by 8 bases; junction bases not matched to a gene: 9. CDR3 length equals 13 residues. The CDR3 nucleotides read TGTGCCAGCACCCAGGGGGCTTATCAGGGCTACACCTTC. As protein: CASTQGAYQGYTF.

The chain couples TRBV28 to TRBJ2-7; 10 bases are a match to TRBD1. Losses at the gene ends were 6 bases for V and 6 bases for J; bases not matched to a gene: 11. Looked up from germline, CDR1 is MDHEN and CDR2 is SYDVKM. The CDR3 runs 15 residues. The CDR3 loop reads CASRPSGQGIFEQYF. The CDR3 DNA follows: TGTGCCAGCAGACCTTCGGGACAGGGGATTTTCGAGCAGTACTTC.